In this sample, the clone carrying this T cell receptor (beta chain) turned up many times. Its antigen remains unknown. Template switching (which added a universal primer site) was used, and cDNA carried unique molecular identifiers. MiXCR, applied by TCRdb to the 5' RACE reads, yields one record per CDR3 protein. The table records hundreds of thousands of distinct CDR3 sequences, approximately 8% of them present only once. These data come from a study of identical twins. Germline V lookup: CDR1 ENHRY, CDR2 SYGVKD. The CDR3 is 14 residues long. Between the trimmed V and J ends, which lost 5 bases and 1 base, there was a span of 8 bases. Whole-study findings and limits: Memory repertoires showed no such pattern, whereas abundant cord blood beta clonotypes carried fewer insertions. Within beta out-of-frame sequences, the excess sharing observed between twins was weaker. Conclusions relied on cross-sectional statistical analysis, not following the same donors.

The same sample was also studied in work on yellow fever vaccine responses in identical twins.

The receptor was derived from a woman younger than 35 in good health. The material sequenced was memory (CD45RO+) T cells sorted from blood. The V gene is TRBV10-3, the J gene TRBJ2-2; D is possibly TRBD1 (6 bases). The CDR3 spells CAISWTENTGELFF. The CDR3 DNA is TGTGCCATCAGTTGGACAGAGAACACCGGGGAGCTGTTTTTT.